The sequence of this T cell receptor (beta chain) was determined in a study of cytomegalovirus exposure and HLA in healthy donors. Across the whole study: A data release that came early held tens of millions of unique TCRs from HLA-typed donors. Regarding the study as a whole: With high specificity and sensitivity, the classifier reportedly diagnosed cytomegalovirus status. Some segments of the V type, notably TRBV6-2 and TRBV6-3, were excluded as indistinguishable.

PCR employed 60 Vbeta and 13 Jbeta primers. Clones were sequenced by immunoSEQ multiplex PCR, and TCRdb holds only the in-frame ones, with some missing. The repertoire includes approximately 79,000 clones, under 80% of them detected once, and approximately 2% sits in the top ten. A remark on this clone: Its antigen is currently unknown.

Per the germline V gene, CDR1 is SGHTS and CDR2 is YDEGEE. V dropped 9 bases and J dropped 0 bases, with 25 bases sitting between them. CDR3 length equals 18 residues. Sequenced material: PBMCs. This TCR came from a boy younger than 18 in good health and CMV-seronegative. The chain combines TRBV5-8 with TRBJ2-4, with D tentatively TRBD2 (7 bases). CDR3 nucleotides: TGTGCCACCTCGAAGACAGGAGGGACTATACTAGCCAAAAACATTCAGTACTTC. As protein: CATSKTGGTILAKNIQYF.